The present entry profiles one T cell receptor (beta chain) with its context. These data originate in a study of T-cell reconstitution after alpha-beta-depleted transplantation in children. A library of TCRbeta sequences, prepared with unique molecular identifiers, was generated. TCRdb reprocessed the PCR reads via MiXCR and lists one record per CDR3 protein. The sample shows approximately 800,000 distinct CDR3 sequences, approximately 15% of them seen only once. The V segment lost 3 bases and the J segment 5 bases; nucleotides outside the gene matches: 10. The CDR3 is made up of 17 amino acids. Looked up from germline, CDR1 is SGHRS and CDR2 is YFSETQ.

The sequencing used PBMCs, mostly from graft donor cells, collected 360 days after TCRalphabeta/CD19-depleted stem cell transplant. This TCR was recovered from a male patient aged 5 to 17 who had a stem cell transplant for acute lymphoblastic leukemia, so the T cells may come from the graft donor. This chain uses TRBV5-1 with TRBJ2-5, with 13 nucleotides matching TRBD2. CDR3 bases: TGCGCCAGCAGCTCGCGGACTAGCGGGAGCATTGATGAGACCCAGTACTTC. Residues: CASSSRTSGSIDETQYF.